The rows below give T cell receptor beta chains drawn from one sample of a study of blood T cell repertoires in COVID-19. The table came from immunoSEQ multiplex PCR; TCRdb's copy has only in-frame clones and leaves some out. The sample holds roughly 360,000 clones, 87% seen once. The specimen sequenced was PBMCs or T cells enriched from blood (not recorded which). The receptors were gathered from a man aged 30 to 45 who had recovered from COVID-19. The CDR3 runs from the conserved cysteine through the conserved F or W. D genes are given only for firm matches. Part of the rows lack a size; the others show once, few, many or a class for expanded clones.

>TRBV6-2/TRBV6-3|14|.|.|TRBJ1-1
CASSLPRQGYTAFF
TGTGCCAGCAGTCTCCCCCGCCAGGGGTATACAGCTTTCTTT
>TRBV6-6|15|.|.|TRBJ2-4
CASSPGLAVGNIQYF
TGTGCCAGCAGTCCGGGTCTTGCTGTAGGAAACATTCAGTACTTC
>TRBV6-2/TRBV6-3|14|.|.|TRBJ1-1
CASSLLRVPTEAFF
TGTGCCAGCAGTCTACTCAGGGTACCCACTGAAGCTTTCTTT
>TRBV6-5|11|.|.|TRBJ1-2
CASSSGSGYTF
TGTGCCAGCAGTTCAGGGTCTGGCTACACCTTC
>TRBV18|13|TRBD1|.|TRBJ2-1
CASSPMPGQGQFF
TGTGCCAGCTCACCGATGCCGGGACAGGGACAGTTCTTC
>TRBV7-9|18|TRBD1|.|TRBJ1-5
CASSFWDRRWGGNQPQHF
TGTGCCAGCAGCTTTTGGGACAGGAGATGGGGTGGGAATCAGCCCCAGCATTTT
>TRBV20-1|11|.|.|TRBJ1-2
CSAGGGHGYTF
TGCAGTGCTGGGGGGGGCCATGGCTACACCTTC
>TRBV27|14|.|.|TRBJ1-1
CASSLGWRATEAFF
TGTGCCAGCAGTTTGGGGTGGCGGGCAACTGAAGCTTTCTTT
>TRBV30|16|TRBD2|.|TRBJ2-7
CAWSNMGLAGGYEQYF
TGTGCCTGGAGCAACATGGGACTAGCGGGGGGCTACGAGCAGTACTTC
>TRBV2|14|TRBD1|.|TRBJ2-5
CASSLQGAAETQYF
TGTGCCAGCAGCCTACAGGGGGCGGCGGAGACCCAGTACTTC
>TRBV25-1|12|.|.|TRBJ2-2
CALKADTGELFF
TGTGCGCTAAAGGCGGACACCGGGGAGCTGTTTTTT
>TRBV4-3|16|TRBD1|.|TRBJ1-4
CASSQDTRQGVEKLFF
TGCGCCAGCAGCCAAGATACCAGACAGGGTGTTGAAAAACTGTTTTTT
>TRBV27|14|.|.|TRBJ2-6
CASSSSSGANVLTF
TGTGCCAGCAGTTCCTCCTCTGGGGCCAACGTCCTGACTTTC
>TRBV4-1|16|.|.|TRBJ1-5
CASSQYRVPGNQPQHF
TGCGCCAGCAGCCAATACAGGGTGCCCGGCAATCAGCCCCAGCATTTT
>TRBV4-1|15|.|.|TRBJ1-6
CASSRIGGGGSPLHF
TGCGCCAGCAGCCGAATAGGGGGAGGGGGTTCACCCCTCCACTTT
>TRBV6-2/TRBV6-3|15|.|.|TRBJ2-7
CASSYSRQINYEQYF
TGTGCCAGCAGTTACTCGCGACAGATAAACTACGAGCAGTACTTC
>TRBV27|14|.|.|TRBJ1-1
CASRLQGRYTEAFF
TGTGCCAGCAGGCTACAGGGAAGGTACACTGAAGCTTTCTTT
>TRBV5-4|15|TRBD1|.|TRBJ2-3
CASSLKGAMGDTQYF
TGTGCCAGCAGCTTGAAGGGGGCGATGGGAGATACGCAGTATTTT
>TRBV6-5|15|TRBD1|.|TRBJ1-1
CASSLAPQGDTEAFF
TGTGCCAGCAGCCTAGCACCACAGGGGGACACTGAAGCTTTCTTT
>TRBV29-1|12|TRBD1|.|TRBJ1-2
CSVETGGYGYTF
TGCAGCGTCGAGACAGGGGGCTATGGCTACACCTTC
>TRBV9|14|TRBD1|.|TRBJ2-7
CASTRDRGFGEQYF
TGTGCCAGCACCAGGGACAGGGGCTTTGGTGAGCAGTACTTC
>TRBV6-5|15|TRBD1|.|TRBJ2-2
CASSYRGPHTGELFF
TGTGCCAGTTCCTACAGGGGGCCGCACACCGGGGAGCTGTTTTTT
>TRBV6-1|15|.|.|TRBJ2-1
CASSEMGTPYNEQFF
TGTGCCAGCAGTGAAATGGGGACTCCTTACAATGAGCAGTTCTTC
>TRBV2|15|.|.|TRBJ2-7
CASSDSAAGNYEQYF
TGTGCCAGCAGCGACTCGGCGGCCGGGAACTACGAGCAGTACTTC
>TRBV4-2|16|TRBD1|.|TRBJ1-1
CASSQEAGGSSTEAFF
TGTGCCAGCAGCCAAGAGGCAGGGGGCTCAAGCACTGAAGCTTTCTTT
>TRBV19|13|.|few|TRBJ1-2
CASTMGRGRGYTF
TGTGCCAGTACCATGGGCAGGGGCAGGGGCTACACCTTC
>TRBV5-5|14|.|.|TRBJ1-2
CASSPTIQIYGYTF
TGTGCCAGCAGCCCCACCATACAGATTTATGGCTACACCTTC
>TRBV3-1/TRBV3-2|15|TRBD1|.|TRBJ2-7
CASSQAPGQYYEQYF
TGTGCCAGCAGCCAAGCCCCGGGACAGTACTACGAGCAGTACTTC
>TRBV6-7|19|TRBD1|.|TRBJ1-1
CASSYSKRDRGLGYTEAFF
TGTGCCAGCAGTTACTCGAAGAGGGACAGGGGTCTAGGGTACACTGAAGCTTTCTTT
>TRBV18|15|TRBD1|.|TRBJ2-2
CASSPGQSGTGELFF
TGTGCCAGCTCACCGGGACAGTCAGGCACCGGGGAGCTGTTTTTT
>TRBV7-2|15|TRBD1|.|TRBJ1-3
CASSLVQGTGNTIYF
TGTGCCAGCAGCTTAGTACAGGGGACTGGAAACACCATATATTTT
>TRBV6-5|16|TRBD1|.|TRBJ2-7
CASSYSSGTGASEQYF
TGTGCCAGCAGTTACTCTTCCGGGACAGGGGCCAGCGAGCAGTACTTC
>TRBV7-9|13|.|.|TRBJ2-7
CASSLATPYEQYF
TGTGCCAGCAGCTTAGCTACTCCCTACGAGCAGTACTTC
>TRBV19|17|TRBD1|.|TRBJ1-5
CASSIGRTGQGGQPQHF
TGTGCCAGTAGTATAGGGAGAACCGGACAGGGCGGGCAGCCCCAGCATTTT
>TRBV6-5|15|.|.|TRBJ1-1
CASILFGQGRTEAFF
TGTGCCAGCATCTTATTTGGACAAGGGAGGACTGAAGCTTTCTTT
>TRBV18|18|TRBD1|.|TRBJ1-4
CASSPLGRDSGWREKLFF
TGTGCCAGCTCACCGCTTGGCCGGGACAGCGGATGGCGGGAAAAACTGTTTTTT
>TRBV9|15|.|many|TRBJ1-4
CASSVRGGPNEKLFF
TGTGCCAGCAGCGTAAGGGGGGGCCCTAATGAAAAACTGTTTTTT
>TRBV7-5|13|.|.|TRBJ2-7
CARSSRSRGEQYF
TGTGCCAGAAGCTCGAGGTCTCGGGGCGAGCAGTACTTC
>TRBV6-5|13|.|.|TRBJ1-1
CASRRVENTEAFF
TGTGCCAGCAGGAGGGTGGAGAACACTGAAGCTTTCTTT
>TRBV6-5|14|TRBD1|.|TRBJ1-2
CASSYTTGDYGYTF
TGTGCCAGCAGTTACACCACAGGGGACTATGGCTACACCTTC
>TRBV30|17|TRBD1|.|TRBJ1-4
CAWSPITSTGEVEKLFF
TGTGCCTGGAGTCCTATAACCTCGACAGGGGAAGTTGAAAAACTGTTTTTT
>TRBV5-6|17|TRBD2|once|TRBJ2-5
CASSGTLVGGLQETQYF
TGTGCCAGCAGCGGCACTCTAGTCGGGGGGTTACAAGAGACCCAGTACTTC
>TRBV7-9|13|.|.|TRBJ1-2
CASSLQGTYGYTF
TGTGCCAGCAGCCTACAGGGAACCTATGGCTACACCTTC
>TRBV13|17|.|.|TRBJ2-7
CASTKAFVGPSSYEQYF
TGTGCCAGCACCAAGGCGTTTGTGGGCCCAAGCTCCTACGAGCAGTACTTC
>TRBV5-1|14|.|.|TRBJ1-1
CASSLVISGTEAFF
TGCGCCAGCAGCTTGGTAATCTCGGGGACTGAAGCTTTCTTT
>TRBV5-6|15|.|.|TRBJ2-2
CASSLAMTETGELFF
TGTGCCAGCAGCTTGGCGATGACAGAAACCGGGGAGCTGTTTTTT
>TRBV30|14|.|few|TRBJ1-3
CAWSVQSPGRPIYF
TGTGCCTGGAGTGTACAATCTCCAGGGCGACCCATATATTTT
>TRBV6-5|13|.|.|TRBJ1-1
CASTKTENTEAFF
TGTGCCAGCACCAAGACAGAGAACACTGAAGCTTTCTTT
>TRBV4-3|15|TRBD1|.|TRBJ1-5
CASSQGQGLFQPQHF
TGCGCCAGCAGCCAAGGACAGGGGTTATTCCAGCCCCAGCATTTT